This T cell receptor beta chain was identified during a study of regulatory T cells in long-lasting Graves disease. Time point indicated: newly diagnosed GD, antithyroid drugs for less than 3 months. After RNA was extracted from PBMCs, the TCR library was made from it. This clonotype was picked up many times. Combining iRepertoire HTBI primers with Arm-PCR of CDR3 regions, the authors built TCR beta libraries. TCRdb ran MiXCR on the multiplex PCR reads and lists one entry per CDR3 protein. The table includes roughly 500,000 distinct CDR3 sequences, roughly 13% detected once. Losses at the gene ends were 8 bases for V and 4 bases for J; bases not matched to a gene: 9. The CDR3 is 14 residues long. Germline-derived CDR1 and CDR2 are SQVTM and ANQGSEA. In addition, the sample was reused for a study of T cells in Graves' hyperthyroidism and ophthalmopathy. That study reports: Stable hyperthyroidism and ophthalmopathy were separated using 13 V-J signatures.

This sequence was found in a man aged 25 to 40 with Graves disease. The sample consisted of peripheral blood mononuclear cells (PBMCs), taken at new diagnosis, from a patient treated with antithyroid drugs. The genes are TRBV29-1 and TRBJ2-1; 9 positions match TRBD1. The CDR3 region has the DNA TGCAGCACCGTCGGGACAGGGACTTACAATGAGCAGTTCTTC. Protein product: CSTVGTGTYNEQFF.